The present entry profiles one T cell receptor (beta chain) with its context. The data are from a study of human T cells and chemical hapten exposure. The CDR3 totals 16 residues. Trimming cost V 2 bases and J 5 bases; bases outside gene matches: 4. Germline CDR1 SGHVS, CDR2 FQNEAQ. Regarding time point: patch test 1, 2 weeks after DPC sensitization. Treatment noted: therapeutic diphenylcyclopropenone sensitization with weekly scalp DPC. Donors, patients with alopecia ranging from 18 to 70 years old and judged suitable for DPC, provided samples. For the library, individual cDNA molecules each received unique molecular identifiers. TCRdb re-called the RACE reads through MiXCR, storing one row per CDR3 protein. The sample carries about 380,000 distinct CDR3 sequences, 4.8% recorded once.

This chain uses TRBV7-8 with TRBJ2-3; 13 bases agree with TRBD2. This material consisted of whole blood, taken in connection with sensitization to the hapten diphenylcyclopropenone (DPC). The clonotype originates from a woman in her fifties or sixties with alopecia areata. Some clones in this sample may be carry-over from other donors' samples. The CDR3 region is CASSLRTSGSGDTQYF. Here the CDR3 DNA reads TGTGCCAGCAGCTTAAGGACTAGCGGGAGTGGAGATACGCAGTATTTT.